The T cell receptor (beta chain) described here comes from a study of blood T cell repertoires in COVID-19. Assay used: immunoSEQ multiplex PCR; TCRdb lists only in-frame clones, some missing. The table shows 150,000 to 200,000 clones, with approximately 89% occurring only once. The TCR originated in a middle-aged man with active or convalescent COVID-19. The sequenced material came from peripheral blood.

The CDR3 nucleotides read TGTGCCAGCAGTATGGGACAGCACTATGGCTACACCTTC. Amino acids: CASSMGQHYGYTF. The chain carries TRBV6-5 and TRBJ1-2; TRBD1 agrees at 7 bases. V trimming: 5 bases; J trimming: 3 bases; junction bases outside the gene matches: 3. This CDR3 region has 13 residues. CDR1 MNHEY and CDR2 SVGAGI come from the germline V gene.